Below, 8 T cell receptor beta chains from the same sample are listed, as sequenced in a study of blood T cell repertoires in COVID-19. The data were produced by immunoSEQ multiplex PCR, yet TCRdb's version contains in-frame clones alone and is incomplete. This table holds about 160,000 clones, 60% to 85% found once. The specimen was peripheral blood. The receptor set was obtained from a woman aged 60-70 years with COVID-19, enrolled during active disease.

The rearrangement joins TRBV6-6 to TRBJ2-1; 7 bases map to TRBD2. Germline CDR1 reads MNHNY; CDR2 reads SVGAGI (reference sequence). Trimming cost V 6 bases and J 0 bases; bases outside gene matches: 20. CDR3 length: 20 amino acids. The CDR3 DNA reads TGTGCCAGCAGCCCCGTTCCCCACGGGTTAGCGGGCTCCTCCTACAATGAGCAGTTCTTC. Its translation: CASSPVPHGLAGSSYNEQFF.

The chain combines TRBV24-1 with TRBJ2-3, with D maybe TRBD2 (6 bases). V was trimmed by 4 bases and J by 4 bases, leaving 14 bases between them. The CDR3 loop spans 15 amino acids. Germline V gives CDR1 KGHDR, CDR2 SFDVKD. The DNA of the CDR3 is TGTGCCACCAGTGACCCCACAACTAGCCCAGATACGCAGTATTTT. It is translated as CATSDPTTSPDTQYF.

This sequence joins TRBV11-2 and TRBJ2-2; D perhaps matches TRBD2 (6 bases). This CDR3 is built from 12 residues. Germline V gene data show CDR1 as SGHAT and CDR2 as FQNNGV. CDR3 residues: CLEGSNTGELFF. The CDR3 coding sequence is TGTTTGGAGGGTTCGAACACCGGGGAGCTGTTTTTT.

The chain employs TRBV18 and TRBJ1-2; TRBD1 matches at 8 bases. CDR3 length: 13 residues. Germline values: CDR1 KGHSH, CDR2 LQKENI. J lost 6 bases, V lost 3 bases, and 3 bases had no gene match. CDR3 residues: CASSPGQEHGYTF. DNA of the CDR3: TGTGCCAGCTCACCGGGACAGGAACATGGCTACACCTTC.

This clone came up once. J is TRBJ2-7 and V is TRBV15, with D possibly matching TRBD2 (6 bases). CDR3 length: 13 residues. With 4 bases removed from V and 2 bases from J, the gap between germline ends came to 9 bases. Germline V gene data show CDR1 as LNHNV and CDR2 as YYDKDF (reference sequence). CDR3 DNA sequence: TGTGCCACCAGCACCGGGAGCCCCTACGAGCAGTACGTC. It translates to CATSTGSPYEQYV.

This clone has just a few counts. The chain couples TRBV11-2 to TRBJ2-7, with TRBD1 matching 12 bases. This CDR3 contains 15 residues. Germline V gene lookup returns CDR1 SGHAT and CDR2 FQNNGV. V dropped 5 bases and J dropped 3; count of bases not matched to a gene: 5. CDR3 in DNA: TGTGCCAGCAGCCCCTGGGACAGGGGGCACTACGAGCAGTACGTC. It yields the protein CASSPWDRGHYEQYV.

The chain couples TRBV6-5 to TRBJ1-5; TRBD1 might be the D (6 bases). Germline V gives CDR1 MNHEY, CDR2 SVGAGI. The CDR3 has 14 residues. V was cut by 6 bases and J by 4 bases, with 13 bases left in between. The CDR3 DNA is TGTGCCAGCAGGAGCGGGGGGCAGAATCAGCCCCAGCATTTT. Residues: CASRSGGQNQPQHF.

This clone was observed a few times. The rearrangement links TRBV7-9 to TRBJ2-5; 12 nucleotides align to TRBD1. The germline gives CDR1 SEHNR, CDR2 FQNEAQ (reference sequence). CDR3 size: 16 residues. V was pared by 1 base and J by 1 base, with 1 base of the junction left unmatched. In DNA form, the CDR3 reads TGTGCCAGCAGCTTAGGGGACAGGGGGCTCCAAGAGACCCAGTACTTC. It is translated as CASSLGDRGLQETQYF.